This T cell receptor (beta chain) was profiled in a study of response to subunit inactivated influenza vaccine. The CDR3 length is 15 residues. The ends were cut back, 1 base at V and 7 bases at J, with 12 bases in the middle. Germline V gene sequence: CDR1 KGHDR, CDR2 SFDVKD. In its sample, this clonotype was seen many times. Its matching antigen is unknown. Study outcomes and limitations: The authors put forward the suggestion that each seasonal influenza vaccination may bring in only a limited number of new T cells.

One entry per CDR3 protein, called by TCRdb with MiXCR from the RT-PCR reads. The sample includes hundreds of thousands of distinct CDR3 sequences, around 13% of them seen just once. The rearrangement uses TRBV24-1 and TRBJ2-2, with D tentatively TRBD2 (6 bases). The sequence was collected from a man aged 50 to 60 who received an inactivated influenza vaccine. This specimen consisted of PBMCs from blood, obtained about 40 days after vaccination. CDR3 sequence: CATSDFSGVIGELFF. The DNA for the CDR3 is TGTGCCACCAGTGATTTCTCGGGAGTTATCGGGGAGCTGTTTTTT.